This T cell receptor beta chain was sequenced in a study of blood T cell repertoires in COVID-19. Profiling relied on immunoSEQ multiplex PCR, and the TCRdb table lists in-frame clones only, not all of them. This table has roughly 65,000 clones, around 80% appearing once. This clone was found once. Between the trimmed V and J ends, which lost 1 base and 0 bases, there was a span of 12 bases. The CDR3 totals 16 residues. Germline V gives CDR1 GTSNPN, CDR2 SVGIG (reference sequence). Sequenced sample: peripheral blood. This sequence joins TRBV30 and TRBJ1-4; D not resolved. This clonotype was sampled from a man older than 75 with acute or convalescent COVID-19. This chain's CDR3 is CAWSGGNLATNEKLFF. CDR3 sequence (DNA): TGTGCCTGGAGTGGAGGGAATTTGGCAACTAATGAAAAACTGTTTTTT.